The next 30 T cell receptor beta chains were all read from a single sample in a study of T-cell memory formation after mild COVID-19. TCRdb ran MiXCR on the 5' RACE reads and lists one entry per CDR3 protein. In the table there are around 430,000 distinct CDR3 sequences, roughly 15% of which are singletons. Material for sequencing was PBMCs or a T cell subset sorted from them (not recorded which). These receptor sequences come from a man aged 18-30 years who had mild COVID-19 (a few samples of this study predate the infection). Cell type and time point are not known.

J is TRBJ1-1 and V is TRBV4-3; D gene unclear. V lost 0 bases, J lost 11 bases, and 16 bases lay in between. The CDR3 is 14 amino acids. Germline values: CDR1 LGHNA, CDR2 YSLEER. CDR3 sequence: CASSQDIAGKRAFF. The CDR3 DNA is TGCGCCAGCAGCCAAGATATAGCTGGCAAGAGGGCTTTCTTT.

This clonotype occurred a few times. The junction differs from germline at one of its ends, possibly a read error. CDR3 loop: CATSGDMNTEAFF. The CDR3 region has the DNA TGTGCCACCAGCGGAGACATGAACACTGAAGCTTTCTTT. The chain recombines TRBV15 with TRBJ1-1; D remains unclear. Per germline, CDR1 LNHNV and CDR2 YYDKDF (reference sequence). The CDR3 sequence is 13 residues long.

Only a few counts were recorded for this clonotype. The chain recombines TRBV4-3 with TRBJ1-5; no reliable D call. Germline assignment: CDR1 LGHNA and CDR2 YSLEER. The CDR3 extends over 15 amino acids. Trimming took off 1 base at V and 0 bases at J, with 7 bases between the two ends. The CDR3 loop is CASSQGTGSNQPQHF. As DNA, the CDR3 is TGCGCCAGCAGCCAAGGGACCGGTAGCAATCAGCCCCAGCATTTT.

About this clonotype itself: Its ends do not fully match the called genes, so a read error is possible. V usage is TRBV7-8 and J usage is TRBJ2-2; unclear D gene. Germline V gene lookup returns CDR1 SGHVS and CDR2 FQNEAQ. CDR3 length: 12 residues. The CDR3 nucleotides read TGTGCCAGCGGCTTTCGGACCGGGGAGCTGTTTTTT. Its translation: CASGFRTGELFF.

The chain links TRBV12-3 or TRBV12-4 to TRBJ1-1; D call uncertain. The V end was cut by 5 bases, the J end by 0 bases, with 10 bases between. The length of the CDR3 is 14 residues. The CDR3 protein is CASSNFHMNTEAFF. CDR3 nucleotides: TGTGCCAGCAGTAACTTCCACATGAACACTGAAGCTTTCTTT.

This sequence joins TRBV6-4 and TRBJ1-2; no firm D call. The length of the CDR3 is 12 residues. V dropped 3 bases and J dropped 8 bases, with 10 bases sitting between them. Germline V lookup: CDR1 MRHNA, CDR2 SNTAGT. CDR3 loop: CASSEWGRGYTF. The CDR3 DNA follows: TGTGCCAGCAGTGAATGGGGTAGGGGCTACACCTTC.

The rearrangement joins TRBV11-2 to TRBJ2-1; 10 positions agree with TRBD2. Germline loops: CDR1 SGHAT, CDR2 FQNNGV. The CDR3 contains 18 residues. The V gene end was trimmed by 5 bases and the J gene end by 5 bases; junction bases not matched to a gene: 15. This CDR3 is CASSRLGGLAGANNEQFF. The CDR3 DNA follows: TGTGCCAGCAGCCGCCTGGGGGGTCTAGCGGGGGCCAACAATGAGCAGTTCTTC. The full variable domain, rest sourced from reference TRBV11-2 and TRBJ2-1, is EAGVAQSPRYKIIEKRQSVAFWCNPISGHATLYWYQQILGQGPKLLIQFQNNGVVDDSQLPKDRFSAERLKGVDSTLKIQPAKLEDSAVYLCASSRLGGLAGANNEQFFGPGTRLTVL.

The chain recombines TRBV7-2 with TRBJ2-5; D possibly corresponds to TRBD1 (5 bases). Germline loops: CDR1 SGHTA, CDR2 FQGNSA. Trimming removed 7 bases from V and 5 bases from J, with 14 bases in between. CDR3 length: 13 residues. The CDR3: CASMGQGGETQYF. The CDR3 bases are TGTGCCAGCATGGGGCAGGGCGGCGAGACCCAGTACTTC.

This clonotype was detected only a few times. The chain has TRBV30 and TRBJ2-1, with a weak D call TRBD1 (5 bases). The ends were cut back, 4 bases at V and 8 bases at J, with 12 bases in the middle. CDR3 length equals 12 residues. Germline CDR1 GTSNPN, CDR2 SVGIG (reference sequence). CDR3 amino acids: CAWNVGVDEQFF. The CDR3 DNA is TGTGCCTGGAATGTAGGGGTCGATGAGCAGTTCTTC.

This clonotype was picked up a small number of times. The gene calls are TRBV2 and TRBJ1-5; tentative D call: TRBD1 (5 bases). The CDR3 is 13 residues long. Germline CDR1 reads SNHLY; CDR2 reads FYNNEI. Between the trimmed V and J ends, which lost 7 bases and 6 bases, there was a span of 13 bases. CDR3 region: CASTGRGSQPQHF. DNA for the CDR3: TGTGCCAGCACGGGGCGGGGGTCTCAGCCCCAGCATTTT.

This clonotype has a handful of counts. The rearrangement links TRBV6-5 to TRBJ1-2; TRBD1 agrees at 7 bases. The J segment lost 5 bases and the V segment lost 2 bases, leaving 5 bases of the junction unmatched. Germline lookup yields CDR1 MNHEY and CDR2 SVGAGI. This CDR3 has 14 amino acids. CDR3 residues: CASSYRDSKYGYTF. The CDR3 bases are TGTGCCAGCAGTTACCGGGACAGTAAATATGGCTACACCTTC.

This clonotype was recorded a few times. The V gene is TRBV15, the J gene TRBJ2-1; D not resolved. CDR3 length: 11 residues. In germline, CDR1 is LNHNV, CDR2 YYDKDF (reference sequence). Trimming removed 6 bases from V and 10 bases from J, with 10 bases in between. CDR3 loop: CATRGMEEQFF. For the CDR3, the DNA is TGTGCCACCAGGGGCATGGAAGAGCAGTTCTTC. Looking up the rest from reference TRBV15 and TRBJ2-1 gives the full variable domain: DAMVIQNPRYQVTQFGKPVTLSCSQTLNHNVMYWYQQKSSQAPKLLFHYYDKDFNNEADTPDNFQSRRPNTSFCFLDIRSPGLGDTAMYLCATRGMEEQFFGPGTRLTVL.

CDR3 sequence: CASTLHRRTGELFF. The CDR3 coding sequence is TGTGCCAGCACCTTACACCGTCGGACCGGGGAGCTGTTTTTT. The chain couples TRBV3-1 to TRBJ2-2; D unclear. This CDR3 contains 14 residues. Germline loops: CDR1 LGHDT, CDR2 YNNKEL (reference sequence). Trimming stripped 7 bases from V and 5 bases from J, with 14 bases between.

A few counts support this clonotype. The chain employs TRBV11-2 and TRBJ1-3; the D gene is possibly TRBD1 (5 bases). The CDR3 length is 16 residues. The germline V and J ends were trimmed by 6 bases and 6 bases, with 21 bases remaining between them. Germline-derived CDR1 and CDR2 are SGHAT and FQNNGV. The CDR3 DNA is TGTGCCAGCAGATCCTGGGGGAGAGGGAAGGCAAACACCATATATTTT. Protein sequence: CASRSWGRGKANTIYF.

V gene TRBV4-3 combines with J gene TRBJ1-2; D is uncertain. The CDR3 covers 12 residues. V dropped 0 bases and J dropped 8 bases, with 7 bases sitting between them. CDR1 is LGHNA and CDR2 is YSLEER in the germline V gene. The CDR3 bases are TGCGCCAGCAGCCAAGATGCCGGAGGCTACACCTTC. Translation: CASSQDAGGYTF.

In its sample, this clonotype was seen a few times. CDR3 sequence: CASSPAGSSYNEQFF. The CDR3 region has the DNA TGCGCCAGCAGCCCCGCCGGGAGCTCCTACAATGAGCAGTTCTTC. This chain links TRBV4-3 with TRBJ2-1, with a weak D call TRBD2 (6 bases). Germline V CDR1 and CDR2: LGHNA, YSLEER. The CDR3 spans 15 residues. The germline V and J ends were trimmed by 4 bases and 0 bases, with 10 bases remaining between them.

This clonotype showed up just a few times. The rearrangement links TRBV7-3 to TRBJ2-5, with D possibly called TRBD1 or TRBD2 (5 bases each). This CDR3 has 14 amino acids. The germline V gene has CDR1 SGHTA and CDR2 FQGTGA. Trimming took off 5 bases at V and 1 base at J, with 11 bases between the two ends. CDR3 nucleotides: TGTGCCAGCAGCCCTGATGGGACCCAAGAGACCCAGTACTTC. It yields the protein CASSPDGTQETQYF. The full variable domain, completed using reference TRBV7-3 and TRBJ2-5, is GAGVSQTPSNKVTEKGKYVELRCDPISGHTALYWYRQSLGQGPEFLIYFQGTGAADDSGLPNDRFFAVRPEGSVSTLKIQRTERGDSAVYLCASSPDGTQETQYFGPGTRLLVL.

The chain uses TRBV5-1 and TRBJ2-7, with TRBD1 matching 9 bases. Germline trimming cut 0 bases from V and 4 bases from J; bases unmatched to any gene: 5. Germline V CDR1 and CDR2: SGHRS, YFSETQ. This CDR3 spans 15 amino acids. This chain's CDR3 is CASSLAGQGWYEQYF. The CDR3 DNA is TGCGCCAGCAGCTTGGCGGGACAGGGCTGGTACGAGCAGTACTTC.

The chain uses TRBV5-1 and TRBJ2-1, with a tentative D call TRBD1 (6 bases). The CDR3 is made up of 13 amino acids. Between the trimmed V and J ends, which lost 2 bases and 10 bases, there was a span of 13 bases. The V gene's germline CDR1 is SGHRS and CDR2 YFSETQ. CDR3 amino acids: CASSFTGSGEQFF. CDR3 nucleotides: TGCGCCAGCAGCTTCACAGGGTCGGGGGAGCAGTTCTTC.

The chain carries TRBV29-1 and TRBJ1-2; TRBD1 matches 7 bases. Germline lookup yields CDR1 SQVTM and CDR2 ANQGSEA. The CDR3 consists of 11 residues. V lost 5 bases and J lost 4; bases outside the gene matches: 1. CDR3 residues: CSVRDSYGYTF. CDR3 DNA: TGCAGCGTTAGGGACAGCTATGGCTACACCTTC.

The chain links TRBV25-1 to TRBJ2-2; D call uncertain. In germline, CDR1 is MGHDK, CDR2 SYGVNS. CDR3 length equals 14 residues. Trimming pared 3 bases from V and 6 bases from J, leaving 11 bases between. The CDR3 DNA reads as TGTGCCAGCAGTGACGACACTACGTCCGGGGAGCTGTTTTTT. It is translated as CASSDDTTSGELFF.

The chain is built from TRBV7-6 and TRBJ1-1; TRBD1 aligns across 12 bases. The junction had 9 bases not matched to a gene; V was cut back by 5 bases and J by 5 bases. CDR3 length: 16 residues. CDR1 is SGHVS, CDR2 FNYEAQ, per germline. The DNA for the CDR3 is TGTGCCAGCAGCCCAGGGACAGGGGGCTTGGGGACTGAAGCTTTCTTT. It encodes CASSPGTGGLGTEAFF.

This clonotype came up a few times. CDR3: CASSLGQGAGDSDTQYF. Here the CDR3 DNA reads TGTGCCAGCAGCTTAGGACAGGGAGCCGGGGATTCAGATACGCAGTATTTT. The gene calls are TRBV11-2 and TRBJ2-3; 7 bases are shared with TRBD1. Germline loops: CDR1 SGHAT, CDR2 FQNNGV. The J segment lost 4 bases and the V segment lost 1 base, leaving 11 bases of the junction unmatched. This CDR3 spans 17 amino acids.

This clonotype was observed a handful of times. The V call is TRBV7-7, the J call TRBJ2-5, with TRBD2 matching 9 bases. The germline V gene encodes CDR1 SSHAT and CDR2 FNYEAQ (reference sequence). CDR3 size: 15 residues. The J segment lost 4 bases and the V segment lost 4 bases, leaving 7 bases of the junction unmatched. CDR3: CASSSDSGGIETQYF. The CDR3 nucleotides are TGTGCCAGCAGCTCGGATAGCGGGGGTATAGAGACCCAGTACTTC.

This clonotype was seen a handful of times. The chain carries TRBV12-3 or TRBV12-4 and TRBJ1-5, with 9 bases fitting TRBD1. V trimming: 5 bases; J trimming: 5 bases; junction bases outside the gene matches: 4. The CDR3 is 14 amino acids. The CDR3 reads CASSRTGVHQPQHF. CDR3 in DNA: TGTGCCAGCAGTAGGACAGGGGTCCATCAGCCCCAGCATTTT.

The chain joins TRBV28 to TRBJ2-7, with a tentative D call TRBD2 (5 bases). CDR1 and CDR2 (germline): MDHEN, SYDVKM. This CDR3 spans 13 amino acids. V gave up 6 bases and J gave up 3 bases, with 12 bases separating them. The DNA for the CDR3 is TGTGCCAGCAGCCGGGATATCCTCTACGAGCAGTACGTC. Its protein product is CASSRDILYEQYV.

A few counts support this clonotype. The CDR3 here is CASSNLITDTQYF. CDR3 DNA: TGTGCCAGCAGCAATCTTATAACAGATACGCAGTATTTT. This chain links TRBV5-6 with TRBJ2-3, with D unresolved. Germline values: CDR1 SGHDT, CDR2 YYEEEE. V lost 4 bases to trimming and J lost 3 bases, with 9 bases between them. This CDR3 is 13 amino acids long.

This chain links TRBV6-2 or TRBV6-3 with TRBJ2-3; D not resolved. In germline, CDR1 is MNHEY, CDR2 SVGEGT. The CDR3 is 16 residues long. Trimming removed 5 bases at V and 2 bases at J, with 17 bases between. This chain's CDR3 is CASSRTLGVFTDTQYF. The CDR3 nucleotides read TGTGCCAGCAGTCGGACCTTAGGTGTCTTCACAGATACGCAGTATTTT.

This clonotype was observed a handful of times. The rearrangement uses TRBV12-3 or TRBV12-4 and TRBJ2-7; no clear D gene. The germline V and J ends were trimmed by 3 bases and 0 bases, with 9 bases remaining between them. The CDR3 totals 14 residues. CDR3 DNA sequence: TGTGCCAGCAGTTTGCGGCAGAGCTCCTACGAGCAGTACTTC. Amino acids: CASSLRQSSYEQYF.

This clonotype was seen ten or more times. This chain links TRBV7-2 with TRBJ1-2, with D hard to call. CDR1 and CDR2 from the germline V gene are SGHTA and FQGNSA. The CDR3 runs to 12 residues. With 4 bases removed from V and 4 bases from J, the gap between germline ends came to 7 bases. The CDR3 loop reads CASSSQSYGYTF. CDR3 bases: TGTGCCAGCAGCTCACAGTCCTATGGCTACACCTTC.